The 21 T cell receptor beta chains presented below share a single source sample, sequenced in a study of T cell responses to AZD1222 COVID-19 vaccine. Generated by immunoSEQ multiplex PCR, the TCRdb table keeps only in-frame clones and is missing some. Here the sample spans 85,000 to 130,000 clones, 70% to 90% being singletons. Sequences were derived from peripheral blood, sampled on day 0 of AZD1222 vaccination. These receptors originate from an adult in good health.

The V gene is TRBV6-5, the J gene TRBJ1-2; D unresolved. V was clipped by 0 bases and J by 4 bases, with 15 bases between them. Germline assignment: CDR1 MNHEY and CDR2 SVGAGI. The CDR3 runs to 16 residues. For the CDR3, the DNA is TGTGCCAGCAGTTACTCGAGACCCCAGGACGGCTATGGCTACACCTTC. Its translation: CASSYSRPQDGYGYTF.

In this sample, this clone turned up a few times. This chain links TRBV7-8 with TRBJ1-2; D is possibly TRBD1 (5 bases). The CDR3 contains 13 residues. Germline assignment: CDR1 SGHVS and CDR2 FQNEAQ. Between the trimmed V and J ends, which lost 3 bases and 8 bases, there was a span of 13 bases. The CDR3 DNA reads as TGTGCCAGCAGCTTGGATCAGGGATACGGCTACACCTTC. Translating gives CASSLDQGYGYTF.

The V call is TRBV11-2, the J call TRBJ2-7; a possible D gene is TRBD1 (6 bases). The CDR3 has 19 residues. CDR1 and CDR2 (germline): SGHAT, FQNNGV. Trimming removed 4 bases at V and 7 bases at J, with 32 bases between. DNA for the CDR3: TGTGCCAGCAGCTCCTCAGGGGTTGGGGCTAACCTCATGCTTCTGGAGCAGTACTTC. Amino acid sequence: CASSSSGVGANLMLLEQYF.

The V and J genes are TRBV28 and TRBJ1-2; D is undetermined. CDR1 and CDR2 (germline): MDHEN, SYDVKM. This CDR3 spans 14 amino acids. The germline V and J ends were trimmed by 2 bases and 4 bases, with 11 bases remaining between them. This CDR3 reads CASSLIRASYGYTF. The CDR3 bases are TGTGCCAGCAGTTTAATACGGGCTTCCTATGGCTACACCTTC.

This clone was detected once. The chain links TRBV19 to TRBJ1-6, with D possibly matching TRBD1 (5 bases). The ends were cut back, 0 bases at V and 7 bases at J, with 13 bases in the middle. CDR3 length: 16 amino acids. Germline V gene sequence: CDR1 LNHDA, CDR2 SQIVND (reference sequence). The CDR3 spells CASSIEPGLGNSPLHF. The CDR3 DNA reads TGTGCCAGTAGTATAGAACCGGGACTTGGAAATTCACCCCTCCACTTT.

This clone was recorded a few times. The chain carries TRBV27 and TRBJ1-1, with TRBD1 matching over 7 bases. V trimming: 5 bases; J trimming: 7 bases; junction bases outside the gene matches: 16. The CDR3 is 16 amino acids. In germline, CDR1 is MNHEY, CDR2 SMNVEV (reference sequence). The CDR3 is CASSPQGVLLLGEAFF. CDR3 nucleotide sequence: TGTGCCAGCAGTCCGCAGGGGGTTCTACTTCTTGGTGAAGCTTTCTTT.

This chain links TRBV5-4 with TRBJ2-3; D uncertain. This CDR3 contains 15 residues. Trimming removed 2 bases from V and 2 bases from J, with 12 bases in between. Germline V gene data show CDR1 as SGHNT and CDR2 as YYREEE (reference sequence). CDR3 nucleotides: TGTGCCAGCAGCTTTAGCACAGAAGACACAGATACGCAGTATTTT. This codes for CASSFSTEDTDTQYF.

This chain uses TRBV7-9 with TRBJ1-1, with a possible D match to TRBD1 (5 bases). CDR3 size: 16 residues. V lost 0 bases to trimming and J lost 4 bases, with 15 bases between them. The germline CDR1 and CDR2 sequences are SEHNR and FQNEAQ (reference sequence). The CDR3 DNA is TGTGCCAGCAGCTTAGCGCGGTCAGGGTGGGGCACTGAAGCTTTCTTT. This encodes CASSLARSGWGTEAFF.

The chain's CDR3 is CASSLGGLGQGGGYTF. The CDR3 DNA reads TGTGCCAGCAGCTTAGGGGGTTTGGGACAGGGCGGCGGCTACACCTTC. V gene TRBV7-9 combines with J gene TRBJ1-2, with 9 nucleotides matching TRBD1. The CDR3 is made up of 16 amino acids. CDR1 is SEHNR, CDR2 FQNEAQ, per germline (reference sequence). V was pared by 1 base and J by 8 bases, with 11 bases of the junction left unmatched.

This clone has more than one count but fewer than ten. This chain connects TRBV4-2 to TRBJ1-3, with D perhaps matching TRBD1 (5 bases). This CDR3 region has 15 residues. Trimming stripped 1 base from V and 5 bases from J, with 12 bases between. Per germline, CDR1 LGHNA and CDR2 YNFKEQ. CDR3 region: CASSQASGRRNTIYF. In DNA, the CDR3 is TGTGCCAGCAGCCAAGCTTCAGGGCGCAGAAACACCATATATTTT.

V usage is TRBV7-9 and J usage is TRBJ2-3; 12 nucleotides match TRBD2. The CDR3 runs to 18 residues. Germline loops: CDR1 SEHNR, CDR2 FQNEAQ (reference sequence). V was pared by 5 bases and J by 2 bases, with 11 bases of the junction left unmatched. CDR3 DNA sequence: TGTGCCAGCAGCCCGAAATTAAGACTAGCGGGGGCCACAGATACGCAGTATTTT. Protein sequence: CASSPKLRLAGATDTQYF.

Here the CDR3 reads CASGLPAGNTEAFF. In DNA form, the CDR3 reads TGTGCCAGCGGGTTACCAGCAGGGAACACTGAAGCTTTCTTT. The rearrangement uses TRBV28 and TRBJ1-1; D not certain. The CDR3 length is 14 residues. Trimming shortened V by 8 bases and J by 1 base, and 14 bases separated the two germline ends. Germline CDR1 reads MDHEN; CDR2 reads SYDVKM.

The chain links TRBV13 to TRBJ2-1; 10 bases fit TRBD2. From germline, CDR1 is PRHDT and CDR2 FYEKMQ (reference sequence). The CDR3 spans 14 residues. J lost 6 bases, V lost 4 bases, and 3 bases had no gene match. The CDR3 sequence: CASSSLAGGNEQFF. As DNA, the CDR3 is TGTGCCAGCAGCTCCTTAGCGGGGGGCAATGAGCAGTTCTTC.

The rearrangement uses TRBV5-6 and TRBJ1-4; D ambiguous. The germline V and J ends were trimmed by 1 base and 7 bases, with 20 bases remaining between them. There are 17 residues in the CDR3. From germline, CDR1 is SGHDT and CDR2 YYEEEE. The CDR3 coding sequence is TGTGCCAGCAGCTTGAGGGTGAGTGGAAGCCGAGTTGAAAAACTGTTTTTT. It translates to CASSLRVSGSRVEKLFF. The full variable domain, completed using reference TRBV5-6 and TRBJ1-4, is DAGVTQSPTHLIKTRGQQVTLRCSPKSGHDTVSWYQQALGQGPQFIFQYYEEEERQRGNFPDRFSGHQFPNYSSELNVNALLLGDSALYLCASSLRVSGSRVEKLFFGSGTQLSVL.

This clone was seen once. The chain combines TRBV24-1 with TRBJ2-1, with 7 bases lining up with TRBD1. CDR1 is KGHDR, CDR2 SFDVKD, per germline. The CDR3 is made up of 15 amino acids. With 2 bases clipped from V and 7 bases from J, the junction kept 7 bases outside the gene matches. The CDR3 sequence: CATSDSGQNQNEQFF. For the CDR3, the DNA is TGTGCCACCAGTGATTCGGGACAGAATCAAAATGAGCAGTTCTTC.

This clone was detected only once. The genes are TRBV4-2 and TRBJ2-1; 11 nucleotides align to TRBD2. Trimming at V came to 0 bases and at J to 7 bases, leaving 8 bases not matched to a gene. The CDR3 runs to 17 residues. Germline CDR1 is LGHNA and CDR2 is YNFKEQ. CDR3 in amino acids: CASSQDSLAGGTNEQFF. Here the CDR3 DNA reads TGTGCCAGCAGCCAAGATAGTCTAGCGGGAGGAACAAATGAGCAGTTCTTC.

V usage is TRBV19 and J usage is TRBJ1-6; D not resolved. The germline CDR1 and CDR2 sequences are LNHDA and SQIVND (reference sequence). CDR3 length: 13 residues. V lost 10 bases and J lost 2, with 9 bases in between. The DNA for the CDR3 is TGTGCCACCAAAGGCACCTATAATTCACCCCTCCACTTT. This translates into CATKGTYNSPLHF. The full variable domain, rest sourced from reference TRBV19 and TRBJ1-6, is DGGITQSPKYLFRKEGQNVTLSCEQNLNHDAMYWYRQDPGQGLRLIYYSQIVNDFQKGDIAEGYSVSREKKESFPLTVTSAQKNPTAFYLCATKGTYNSPLHFGNGTRLTVT.

This sequence joins TRBV4-2 and TRBJ1-4; no clear D. V was clipped by 0 bases and J by 0 bases, with 14 bases between them. Germline-derived CDR1 and CDR2 are LGHNA and YNFKEQ. This CDR3 has 18 amino acids. The CDR3 nucleotides are TGTGCCAGCAGCCAAGATGGTTTAGGGCCCGCAACTAATGAAAAACTGTTTTTT. Its translation is CASSQDGLGPATNEKLFF.

This chain links TRBV7-9 with TRBJ2-1; perhaps D is TRBD1 or TRBD2 (5 bases each). Germline V gives CDR1 SEHNR, CDR2 FQNEAQ (reference sequence). V was shortened by 2 bases and J by 1 base, with 9 bases between the two germline ends. The CDR3 covers 15 residues. The CDR3 reads CASSLQGGSYNEQFF. CDR3 DNA: TGTGCCAGCAGCTTACAGGGCGGGTCCTACAATGAGCAGTTCTTC.

The chain is built from TRBV9 and TRBJ2-2; a weak D match, TRBD1 (5 bases). CDR3 length: 14 amino acids. V lost 3 bases, J lost 0 bases, and 6 bases lay in between. Germline V gene data show CDR1 as SGDLS and CDR2 as YYNGEE. CDR3 loop: CASSATANTGELFF. The CDR3 DNA reads as TGTGCCAGCAGCGCGACAGCGAACACCGGGGAGCTGTTTTTT.

This clone has more than one count but fewer than ten. The CDR3 spells CASSLTETQYF. CDR3 sequence (DNA): TGTGCCAGCAGTTTAACGGAGACCCAGTACTTC. The chain links TRBV28 to TRBJ2-5, with D unresolved. The germline gives CDR1 MDHEN, CDR2 SYDVKM. CDR3 length equals 11 residues. The germline V and J ends were trimmed by 2 bases and 5 bases, with 3 bases remaining between them.